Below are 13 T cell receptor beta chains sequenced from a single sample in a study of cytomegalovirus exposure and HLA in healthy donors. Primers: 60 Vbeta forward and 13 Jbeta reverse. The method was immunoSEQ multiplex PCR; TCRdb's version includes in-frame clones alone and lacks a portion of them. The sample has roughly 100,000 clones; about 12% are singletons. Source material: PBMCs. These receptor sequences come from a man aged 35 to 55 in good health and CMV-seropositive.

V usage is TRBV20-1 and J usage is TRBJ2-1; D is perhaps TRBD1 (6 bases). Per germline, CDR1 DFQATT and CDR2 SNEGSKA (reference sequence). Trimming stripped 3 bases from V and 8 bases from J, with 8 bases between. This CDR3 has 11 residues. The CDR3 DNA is TGCAGTGCTAGGGGACAATATGAGCAGTTCTTC. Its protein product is CSARGQYEQFF.

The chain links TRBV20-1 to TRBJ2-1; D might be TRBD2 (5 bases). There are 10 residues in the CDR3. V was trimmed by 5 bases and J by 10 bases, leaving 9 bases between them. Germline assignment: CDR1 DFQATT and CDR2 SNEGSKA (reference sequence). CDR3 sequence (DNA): TGCAGTGCTTCTAGCAGGGAGCAGTTCTTC. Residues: CSASSREQFF.

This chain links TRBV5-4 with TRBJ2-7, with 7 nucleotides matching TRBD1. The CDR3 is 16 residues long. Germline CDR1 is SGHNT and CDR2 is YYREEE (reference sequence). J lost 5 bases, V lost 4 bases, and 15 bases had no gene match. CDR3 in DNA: TGTGCCAGCAGCCTTCCGGGACAGCATTTTGGGGACGAGCAGTACTTC. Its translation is CASSLPGQHFGDEQYF.

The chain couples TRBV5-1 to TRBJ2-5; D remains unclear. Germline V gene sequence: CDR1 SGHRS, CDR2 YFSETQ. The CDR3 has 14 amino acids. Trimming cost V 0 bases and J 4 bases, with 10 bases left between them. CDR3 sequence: CASSLDSNGETQYF. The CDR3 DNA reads TGCGCCAGCAGCTTGGACAGCAACGGAGAGACCCAGTACTTC. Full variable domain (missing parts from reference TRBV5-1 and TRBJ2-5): KAGVTQTPRYLIKTRGQQVTLSCSPISGHRSVSWYQQTPGQGLQFLFEYFSETQRNKGNFPGRFSGRQFSNSRSEMNVSTLELGDSALYLCASSLDSNGETQYFGPGTRLLVL.

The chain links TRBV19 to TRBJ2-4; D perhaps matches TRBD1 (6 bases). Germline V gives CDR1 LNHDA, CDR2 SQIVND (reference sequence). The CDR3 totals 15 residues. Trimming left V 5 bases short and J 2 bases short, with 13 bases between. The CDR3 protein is CASSQQGNPKNIQYF. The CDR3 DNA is TGTGCCAGTAGTCAACAGGGTAATCCCAAAAACATTCAGTACTTC.

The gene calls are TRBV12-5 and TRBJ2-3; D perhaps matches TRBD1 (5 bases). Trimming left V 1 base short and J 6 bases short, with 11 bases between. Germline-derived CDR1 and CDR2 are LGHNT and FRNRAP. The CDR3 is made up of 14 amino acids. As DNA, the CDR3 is TGTGCTAGTGGTTTGGGGACACCTGGGGATACGCAGTATTTT. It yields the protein CASGLGTPGDTQYF. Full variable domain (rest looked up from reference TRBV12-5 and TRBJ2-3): DARVTQTPRHKVTEMGQEVTMRCQPILGHNTVFWYRQTMMQGLELLAYFRNRAPLDDSGMPKDRFSAEMPDATLATLKIQPSEPRDSAVYFCASGLGTPGDTQYFGPGTRLTVL.

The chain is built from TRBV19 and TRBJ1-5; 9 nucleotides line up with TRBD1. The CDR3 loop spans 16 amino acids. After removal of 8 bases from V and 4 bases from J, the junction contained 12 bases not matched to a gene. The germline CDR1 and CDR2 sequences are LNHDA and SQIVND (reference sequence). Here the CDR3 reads CASFDPGQGGNQPQHF. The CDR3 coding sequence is TGTGCCAGTTTTGACCCGGGACAGGGTGGAAATCAGCCCCAGCATTTT. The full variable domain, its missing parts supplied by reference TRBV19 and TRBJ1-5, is DGGITQSPKYLFRKEGQNVTLSCEQNLNHDAMYWYRQDPGQGLRLIYYSQIVNDFQKGDIAEGYSVSREKKESFPLTVTSAQKNPTAFYLCASFDPGQGGNQPQHFGDGTRLSIL.

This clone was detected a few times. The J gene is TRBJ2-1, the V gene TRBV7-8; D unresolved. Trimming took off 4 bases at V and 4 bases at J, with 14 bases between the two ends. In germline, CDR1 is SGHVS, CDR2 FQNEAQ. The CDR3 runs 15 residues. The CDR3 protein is CASSSRQSIYNEQFF. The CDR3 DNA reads TGTGCCAGCAGCTCGAGGCAATCTATATACAATGAGCAGTTCTTC.

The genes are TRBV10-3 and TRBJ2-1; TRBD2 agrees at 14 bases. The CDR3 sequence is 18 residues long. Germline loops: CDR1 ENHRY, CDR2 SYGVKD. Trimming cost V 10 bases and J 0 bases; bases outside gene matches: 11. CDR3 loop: CATEGTSGRIRSYNEQFF. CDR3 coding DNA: TGTGCCACAGAAGGGACTAGCGGGAGAATACGCTCCTACAATGAGCAGTTCTTC.

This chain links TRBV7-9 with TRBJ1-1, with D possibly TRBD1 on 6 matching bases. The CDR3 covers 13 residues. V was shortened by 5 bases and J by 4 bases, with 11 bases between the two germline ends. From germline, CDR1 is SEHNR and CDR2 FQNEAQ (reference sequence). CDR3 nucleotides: TGTGCCAGCAGCCCAGGACAGTTCACTGAAGCTTTCTTT. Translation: CASSPGQFTEAFF.

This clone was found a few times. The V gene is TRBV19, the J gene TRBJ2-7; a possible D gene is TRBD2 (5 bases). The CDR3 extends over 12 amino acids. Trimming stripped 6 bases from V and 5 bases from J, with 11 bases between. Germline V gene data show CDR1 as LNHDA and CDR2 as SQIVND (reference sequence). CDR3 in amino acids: CASSGRVDEQYF. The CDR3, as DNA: TGTGCCAGTAGCGGGCGGGTAGACGAGCAGTACTTC.

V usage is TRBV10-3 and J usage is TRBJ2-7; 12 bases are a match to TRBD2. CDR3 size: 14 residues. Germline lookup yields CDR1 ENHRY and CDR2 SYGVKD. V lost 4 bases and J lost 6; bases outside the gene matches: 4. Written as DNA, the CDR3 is TGTGCCATCAGTGGACTAGCGGGAGCGAGCGAGCAGTACTTC. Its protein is CAISGLAGASEQYF.

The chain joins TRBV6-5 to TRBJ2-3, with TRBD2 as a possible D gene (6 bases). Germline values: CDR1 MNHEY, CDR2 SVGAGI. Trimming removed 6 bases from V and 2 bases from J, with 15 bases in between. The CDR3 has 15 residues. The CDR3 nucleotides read TGTGCCAGCAGGCCCTGGACTACCAACACAGATACGCAGTATTTT. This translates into CASRPWTTNTDTQYF.